Sequencing of this T cell receptor beta chain was carried out in a study of blood T cell repertoires in COVID-19. About the research overall: From the United States, Italy and Spain came samples of acute and convalescent COVID-19.

Data came from immunoSEQ multiplex PCR; TCRdb stores just in-frame clones and leaves some out. The data show 84,000 or so clones, around 80% seen once. Germline lookup yields CDR1 SGHNT and CDR2 YYREEE (reference sequence). Losses at the gene ends were 4 bases for V and 2 bases for J; bases not matched to a gene: 3. The CDR3 totals 14 residues. The sequencing sample was made of peripheral blood. The rearrangement uses TRBV5-4 and TRBJ2-5; the match to TRBD1 covers 9 bases. This sequence was found in a woman older than 75 with acute or convalescent COVID-19. CDR3 in amino acids: CASSLGQGQETQYF. The CDR3 nucleotides read TGTGCCAGCAGCCTAGGACAGGGGCAAGAGACCCAGTACTTC.